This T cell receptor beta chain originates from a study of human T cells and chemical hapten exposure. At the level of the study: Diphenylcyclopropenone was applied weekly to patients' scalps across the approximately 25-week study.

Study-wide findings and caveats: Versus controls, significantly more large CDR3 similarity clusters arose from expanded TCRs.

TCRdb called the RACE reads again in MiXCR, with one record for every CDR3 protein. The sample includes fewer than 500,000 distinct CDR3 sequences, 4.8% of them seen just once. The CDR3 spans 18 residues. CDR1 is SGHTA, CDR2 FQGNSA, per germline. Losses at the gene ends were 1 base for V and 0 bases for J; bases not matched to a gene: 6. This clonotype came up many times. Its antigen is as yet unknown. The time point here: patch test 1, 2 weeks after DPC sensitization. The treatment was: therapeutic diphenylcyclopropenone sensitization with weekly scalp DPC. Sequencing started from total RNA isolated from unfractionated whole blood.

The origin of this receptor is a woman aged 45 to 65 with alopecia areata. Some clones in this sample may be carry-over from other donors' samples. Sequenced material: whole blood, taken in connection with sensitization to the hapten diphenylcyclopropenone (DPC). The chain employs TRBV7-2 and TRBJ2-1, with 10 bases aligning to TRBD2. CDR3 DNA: TGTGCCAGCAGCTTAGACCTAGCGGGGGACCTCTCCTACAATGAGCAGTTCTTC. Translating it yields CASSLDLAGDLSYNEQFF.